Sequencing of this T cell receptor (beta chain) was carried out in a study of Ad26.COV2.S vaccination and SARS-CoV-2 variants. CDR1 is LGHNA, CDR2 YSLEER, per germline. V dropped 0 bases and J dropped 0 bases, with 8 bases sitting between them. This CDR3 spans 16 amino acids. Regarding treatment: about 20 received Ad26.COV2.S at low or high dose, single or two shots; about 5 received placebo; per-sample allocation not given. Sampling occurred on day 63 after the first vaccine or placebo injection. Here immunoSEQ multiplex PCR was the method, and the copy in TCRdb shows in-frame clones only, minus some. This table holds under 550,000 clones, over 75% found once.

The J gene is TRBJ1-4, the V gene TRBV4-3; D uncertain. The receptor was isolated from a person aged 18-65 years who received the Ad26.COV2.S COVID-19 vaccine or a placebo. The sample was peripheral blood, taken in a trial of Ad26.COV2.S vaccine versus placebo. This CDR3 reads CASSQDRFATNEKLFF. The CDR3 region has the DNA TGCGCCAGCAGCCAAGACAGGTTCGCAACTAATGAAAAACTGTTTTTT.